Described below is a single T cell receptor beta chain sequence and its context. Random-hexamer reverse transcription was applied to roughly 0.45 to 1 ug RNA. With immunoSEQ multiplex PCR, TCR beta CDR3 was amplified across 54 Vbeta and 13 Jbeta. TCRdb reprocessed the immunoSEQ multiplex PCR reads with MiXCR, giving one entry per CDR3 protein. The repertoire consists of 110,000 to 150,000 distinct CDR3 sequences, with 90% to 95% occurring once and the leading ten covering roughly 0.29%. The source of the sample is a study of CD8 T cells in Susac syndrome. With V trimmed by 2 bases and J by 2 bases, 1 base remained unmatched. CDR1 and CDR2 (germline): MNHEY, SVGAGI. The CDR3 is 14 amino acids.

Input material: CD8+ T cells from PBMCs. V gene TRBV6-5 combines with J gene TRBJ2-3; 7 bases map to TRBD2. The origin of this receptor is a human donor in good health. The CDR3 loop is CASSYSGTTDTQYF. CDR3 nucleotide sequence: TGTGCCAGCAGTTACAGCGGGACCACAGATACGCAGTATTTT.